This T cell receptor (beta chain) was observed in a study of blood T cell repertoires in COVID-19. Study context: Whether acute or convalescent, the COVID-19 samples came from the United States, Italy and Spain. The analysed material was cDNA or gDNA that came from T cells, B-cell-depleted T cells, or PBMCs.

Authors' analysis steps: Reference gene primer amplification gave nucleated cell count estimates. Assay: immunoSEQ multiplex PCR; the TCRdb copy retains only in-frame clones and omits some. V, J and clone size are taken as reported in that table, and D and trimming were inferred from the DNA itself. The sample records a few hundred thousand clones, less than 85% being singletons. This clone was counted between two and nine times. V was clipped by 4 bases and J by 11 bases; unmatched bases: 13. Looked up from germline, CDR1 is MGHRA and CDR2 is YSYEKL. The CDR3 contains 15 residues. This rearrangement joins TRBV4-1 to TRBJ1-2, with TRBD1 matching 10 bases. The source of this sequence is an older woman with acute or convalescent COVID-19. What was sequenced was peripheral blood. CDR3: CASSLQNRDRGVYTF. In DNA form, the CDR3 reads TGCGCCAGCAGCCTACAAAACCGGGACAGGGGAGTGTACACCTTC.